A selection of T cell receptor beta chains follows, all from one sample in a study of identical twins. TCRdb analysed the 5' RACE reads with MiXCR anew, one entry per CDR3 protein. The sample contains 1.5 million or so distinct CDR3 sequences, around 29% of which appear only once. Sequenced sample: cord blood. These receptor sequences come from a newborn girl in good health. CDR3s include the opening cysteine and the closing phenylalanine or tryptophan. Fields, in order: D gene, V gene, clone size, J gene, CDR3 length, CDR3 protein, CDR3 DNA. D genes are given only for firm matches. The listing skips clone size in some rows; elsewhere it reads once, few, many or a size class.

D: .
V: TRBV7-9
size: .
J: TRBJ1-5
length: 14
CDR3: CASSPRSDDQPQHF
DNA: TGTGCCAGCAGCCCCCGCAGCGACGATCAGCCCCAGCATTTT

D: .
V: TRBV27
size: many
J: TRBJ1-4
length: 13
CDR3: CASSRSTNEKLFF
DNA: TGTGCCAGCAGCAGGTCAACTAATGAAAAACTGTTTTTT

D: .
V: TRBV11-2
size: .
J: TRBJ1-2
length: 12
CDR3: CASSFLGYGYTF
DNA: TGTGCCAGCAGCTTTTTAGGGTATGGCTACACCTTC

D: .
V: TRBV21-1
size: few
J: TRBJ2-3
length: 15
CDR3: CASSKAQGNTDTQYF
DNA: TGTGCCAGCAGCAAAGCGCAGGGGAACACAGATACGCAGTATTTT

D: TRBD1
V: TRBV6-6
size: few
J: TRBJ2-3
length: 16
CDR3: CASSSGQGMWADTQYF
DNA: TGTGCCAGCAGTTCCGGACAGGGGATGTGGGCAGATACGCAGTATTTT

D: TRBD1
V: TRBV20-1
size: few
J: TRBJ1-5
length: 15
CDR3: CSANLRDRRNQPQHF
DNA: TGCAGTGCTAATCTCCGGGACAGACGCAATCAGCCCCAGCATTTT

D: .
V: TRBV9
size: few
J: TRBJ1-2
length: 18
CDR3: CASSVDPRGGSGTYGYTF
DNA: TGTGCCAGCAGCGTAGATCCGAGGGGGGGATCCGGCACCTATGGCTACACCTTC

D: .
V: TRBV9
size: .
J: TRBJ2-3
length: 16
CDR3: CASSTQTSLVPDTQYF
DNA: TGTGCCAGCAGCACCCAGACTAGTCTCGTCCCAGATACGCAGTATTTT

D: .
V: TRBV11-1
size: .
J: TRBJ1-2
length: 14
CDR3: CASSLTTGYYGYTF
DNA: TGTGCCAGCAGCCTCACAACAGGTTACTATGGCTACACCTTC

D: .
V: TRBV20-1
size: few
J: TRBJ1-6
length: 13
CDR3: CSAHRVLNSPLHF
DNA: TGCAGTGCTCACAGGGTCCTTAATTCACCCCTCCACTTT

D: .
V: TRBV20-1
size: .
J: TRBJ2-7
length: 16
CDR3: CSASFSGTHGAYEQYF
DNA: TGCAGTGCTAGTTTTTCGGGGACCCATGGCGCCTACGAGCAGTACTTC

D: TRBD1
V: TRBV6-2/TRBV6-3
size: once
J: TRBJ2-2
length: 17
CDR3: CASRILSGTGGTGELFF
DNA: TGTGCCAGCAGGATACTCTCCGGGACAGGGGGCACCGGGGAGCTGTTTTTT

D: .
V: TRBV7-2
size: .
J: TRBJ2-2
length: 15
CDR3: CASSLVAVYTGELFF
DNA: TGTGCCAGCAGCTTAGTAGCGGTCTACACCGGGGAGCTGTTTTTT

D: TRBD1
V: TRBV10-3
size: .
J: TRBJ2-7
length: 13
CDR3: CAISRTGGNEQYF
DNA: TGTGCCATCAGCCGGACAGGGGGCAATGAGCAGTACTTC

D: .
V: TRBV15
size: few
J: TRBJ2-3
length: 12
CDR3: CATSRLRDTQYF
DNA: TGTGCCACCAGCAGACTCCGAGATACGCAGTATTTT

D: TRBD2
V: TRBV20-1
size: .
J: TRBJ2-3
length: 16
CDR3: CSARSSGRAGTDTQYF
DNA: TGCAGTGCTAGATCCAGCGGGAGGGCCGGCACAGATACGCAGTATTTT

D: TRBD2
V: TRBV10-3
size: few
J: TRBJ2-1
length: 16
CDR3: CAISEQGTSGHNEQFF
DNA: TGTGCCATCAGTGAGCAAGGGACTAGCGGCCACAATGAGCAGTTCTTC

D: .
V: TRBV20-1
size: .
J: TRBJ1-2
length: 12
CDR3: CSAMGGNYGYTF
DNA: TGCAGTGCTATGGGGGGGAACTATGGCTACACCTTC

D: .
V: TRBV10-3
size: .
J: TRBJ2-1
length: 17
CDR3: CAISESLARARGNEQFF
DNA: TGTGCCATCAGTGAGTCCCTAGCCCGGGCGAGGGGCAATGAGCAGTTCTTC

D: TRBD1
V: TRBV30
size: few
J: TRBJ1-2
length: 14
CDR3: CAWSVQGRGYGYTF
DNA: TGTGCCTGGAGTGTACAGGGCAGGGGGTATGGCTACACCTTC

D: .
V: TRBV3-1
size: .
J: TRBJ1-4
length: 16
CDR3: CASSLRIVRTKEKLFF
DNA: TGTGCCAGCAGCTTACGAATTGTCCGCACTAAGGAAAAACTGTTTTTT

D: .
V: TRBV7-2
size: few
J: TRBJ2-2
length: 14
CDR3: CASSLGQVAGELFF
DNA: TGTGCCAGCAGCTTAGGACAGGTCGCCGGGGAGCTGTTTTTT

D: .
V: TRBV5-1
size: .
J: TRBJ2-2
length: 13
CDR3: CASSFTLTGELFF
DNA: TGCGCCAGCAGCTTCACTCTCACCGGGGAGCTGTTTTTT

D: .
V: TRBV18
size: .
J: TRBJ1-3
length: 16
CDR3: CASSTTQGTTGNTIYF
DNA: TGTGCCAGCTCAACGACACAGGGTACGACTGGAAACACCATATATTTT

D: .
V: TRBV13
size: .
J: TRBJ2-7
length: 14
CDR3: CASAAWGGNDEQYF
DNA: TGTGCCAGCGCCGCCTGGGGCGGGAATGACGAGCAGTACTTC

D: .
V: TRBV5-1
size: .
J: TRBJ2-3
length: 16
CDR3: CASSLGLGLSTDTQYF
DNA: TGCGCCAGCAGCTTGGGCCTAGGACTAAGCACAGATACGCAGTATTTT

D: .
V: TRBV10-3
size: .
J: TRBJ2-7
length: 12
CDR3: CATSIGDYEQYF
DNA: TGTGCCACCAGCATAGGGGACTACGAGCAGTACTTC

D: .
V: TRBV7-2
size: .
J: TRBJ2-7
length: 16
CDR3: CASSLGVGRLAYEQYF
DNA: TGTGCCAGCAGCTTAGGTGTGGGTCGGCTGGCCTACGAGCAGTACTTC

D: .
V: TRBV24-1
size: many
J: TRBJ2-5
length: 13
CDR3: CATSEVLEETQYF
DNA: TGTGCCACCAGTGAGGTCCTTGAAGAGACCCAGTACTTC

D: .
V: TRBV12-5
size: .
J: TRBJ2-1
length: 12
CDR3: CASGHSYNEQFF
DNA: TGTGCTAGTGGCCACTCATACAATGAGCAGTTCTTC

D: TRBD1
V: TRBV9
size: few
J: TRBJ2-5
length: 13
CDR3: CASSGTGGGTQYF
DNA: TGTGCCAGCAGCGGGACAGGGGGCGGGACCCAGTACTTC

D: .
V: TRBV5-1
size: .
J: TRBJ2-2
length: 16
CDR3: CASSLVSRANTGELFF
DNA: TGCGCCAGCAGCTTGGTTTCAAGGGCGAACACCGGGGAGCTGTTTTTT

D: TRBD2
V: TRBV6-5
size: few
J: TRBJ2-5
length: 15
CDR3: CASCLLAGVQETQYF
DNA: TGTGCCAGCTGCTTACTAGCGGGAGTCCAAGAGACCCAGTACTTC

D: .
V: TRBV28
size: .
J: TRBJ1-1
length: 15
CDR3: CASSFPPPRNTEAFF
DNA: TGTGCCAGCAGTTTCCCGCCACCTCGGAACACTGAAGCTTTCTTT

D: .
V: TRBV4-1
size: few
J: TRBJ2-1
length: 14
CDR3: CASSQEGGRAEQFF
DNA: TGCGCCAGCAGCCAAGAAGGAGGTCGCGCCGAGCAGTTCTTC

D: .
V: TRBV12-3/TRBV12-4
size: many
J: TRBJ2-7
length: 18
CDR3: CASSPQPRHFGTQYEQYF
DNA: TGTGCCAGCAGTCCCCAGCCACGTCACTTCGGGACGCAATACGAGCAGTACTTC

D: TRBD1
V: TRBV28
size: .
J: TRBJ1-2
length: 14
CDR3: CASSPDRVSRGYTF
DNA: TGTGCCAGCAGTCCGGACAGGGTGAGCCGTGGCTACACCTTC

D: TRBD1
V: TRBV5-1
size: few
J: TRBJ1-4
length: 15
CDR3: CASSAQGFANEKLFF
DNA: TGCGCCAGCAGCGCACAGGGGTTCGCTAATGAAAAACTGTTTTTT

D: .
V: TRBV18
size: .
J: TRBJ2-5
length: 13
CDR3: CASSQSLGETQYF
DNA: TGTGCCAGCTCACAAAGCCTGGGGGAGACCCAGTACTTC

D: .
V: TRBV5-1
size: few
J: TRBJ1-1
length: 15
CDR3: CASSLDSSMNTEAFF
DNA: TGCGCCAGCAGCTTGGACAGCTCCATGAACACTGAAGCTTTCTTT

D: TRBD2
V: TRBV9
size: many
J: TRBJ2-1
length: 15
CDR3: CASSVRLAAYNEQFF
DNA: TGTGCCAGCAGCGTACGACTAGCGGCCTACAATGAGCAGTTCTTC

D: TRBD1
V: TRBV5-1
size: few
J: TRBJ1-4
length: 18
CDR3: CASSLIWFWDREDEKLFF
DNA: TGCGCCAGCAGCTTGATCTGGTTTTGGGACAGGGAGGATGAAAAACTGTTTTTT

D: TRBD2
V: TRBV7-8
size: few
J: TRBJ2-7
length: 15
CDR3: CASSPGGGILYEQYF
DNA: TGTGCCAGCAGCCCCGGGGGAGGGATACTTTACGAGCAGTACTTC

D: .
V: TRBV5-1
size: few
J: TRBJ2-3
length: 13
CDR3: CASLLGESDTQYF
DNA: TGCGCCAGCCTACTTGGAGAGTCAGATACGCAGTATTTT

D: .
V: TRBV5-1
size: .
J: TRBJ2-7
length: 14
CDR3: CASSLELARNEQYF
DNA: TGCGCCAGCAGCTTGGAACTAGCTAGGAATGAGCAGTACTTC

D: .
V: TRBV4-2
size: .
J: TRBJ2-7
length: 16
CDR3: CASSPARGLSSYEQYF
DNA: TGTGCCAGCAGCCCGGCGAGAGGCCTAAGCTCCTACGAGCAGTACTTC

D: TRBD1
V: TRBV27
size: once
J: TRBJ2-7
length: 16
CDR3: CASSTRGTGGRNEQYF
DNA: TGTGCCAGCAGCACCCGAGGGACAGGGGGCCGCAATGAGCAGTACTTC

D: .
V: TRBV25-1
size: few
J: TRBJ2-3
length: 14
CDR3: CASSDSGSPTTQYF
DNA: TGTGCCAGCAGTGATTCCGGGAGCCCAACTACGCAGTATTTT

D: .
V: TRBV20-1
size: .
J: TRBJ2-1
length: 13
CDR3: CSARTRPYNEQFF
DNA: TGCAGTGCTAGAACTAGGCCGTACAATGAGCAGTTCTTC

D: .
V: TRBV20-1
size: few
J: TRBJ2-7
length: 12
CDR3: CSVNPTGYEQYF
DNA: TGCAGCGTCAACCCGACTGGCTACGAGCAGTACTTC

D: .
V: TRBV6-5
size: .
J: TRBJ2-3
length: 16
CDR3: CASSYSAAGRTDTQYF
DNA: TGTGCCAGCAGTTACTCCGCGGCGGGCCGCACAGATACGCAGTATTTT

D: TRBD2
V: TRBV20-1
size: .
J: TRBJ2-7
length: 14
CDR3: CSAPWRGGGYEQYF
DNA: TGCAGTGCCCCGTGGCGGGGGGGCGGGTACGAGCAGTACTTC

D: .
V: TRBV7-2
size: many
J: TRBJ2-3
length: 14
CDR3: CASSSTVGTDTQYF
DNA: TGTGCCAGCAGCTCTACCGTGGGTACAGATACGCAGTATTTT

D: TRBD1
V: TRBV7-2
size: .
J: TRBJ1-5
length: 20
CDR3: CASSRNLGRGPGYSNQPQHF
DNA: TGTGCCAGCAGCCGTAACCTAGGCAGGGGGCCGGGATATAGCAATCAGCCCCAGCATTTT